These 13 T cell receptor beta chains share one sample of origin, sequenced in a study of blood T cell repertoires in COVID-19. Here immunoSEQ multiplex PCR was the method, and the copy in TCRdb shows in-frame clones only, minus some. The sample yields 200,000 to 250,000 clones, 85% to 90% seen once. The material sequenced was peripheral blood. These receptors were taken from a woman aged 60-75 years with acute or convalescent COVID-19.

The rearrangement uses TRBV6-2 or TRBV6-3 and TRBJ2-3; TRBD2 is a possible D gene (5 bases). The V gene lost 2 bases and the J gene lost 4 bases, with 10 bases spanning the gap. This CDR3 is built from 14 residues. CDR1 and CDR2 from the germline V gene are MNHEY and SVGEGT. The CDR3 reads CASSYPDGADTQYF. The CDR3 DNA reads as TGTGCCAGCAGTTACCCCGACGGGGCAGATACGCAGTATTTT.

The CDR3 loop reads CASSEQGNTEAFF. The CDR3 nucleotides read TGTGCCAGTAGTGAACAGGGTAACACTGAAGCTTTCTTT. V and J are TRBV19 and TRBJ1-1, with a weak D call TRBD1 (6 bases). Germline values: CDR1 LNHDA, CDR2 SQIVND (reference sequence). CDR3 length: 13 residues. The V end lost 5 bases, the J end lost 2 bases, and 9 bases lay between the germline ends.

This chain uses TRBV12-3 or TRBV12-4 with TRBJ1-1, with D possibly being TRBD1 (6 bases). CDR3 length: 11 amino acids. V was pared by 8 bases and J by 7 bases, with 11 bases between. CDR3 sequence reads: CASSGQLEAFF. CDR3 DNA: TGTGCCAGCTCCGGACAGCTTGAAGCTTTCTTT.

The CDR3 sequence: CASSPPGSQPQHF. The CDR3 DNA is TGTGCCAGCAGCCCCCCGGGAAGTCAGCCCCAGCATTTT. The chain joins TRBV7-9 to TRBJ1-5; no clear D gene. CDR3 size: 13 residues. The V and J ends lost 5 bases and 6 bases respectively, with 11 bases between them. Per the germline V gene, CDR1 is SEHNR and CDR2 is FQNEAQ (reference sequence).

The chain carries TRBV5-1 and TRBJ1-4; D unclear. The V and J ends lost 3 bases and 0 bases respectively, with 9 bases between them. Germline lookup yields CDR1 SGHRS and CDR2 YFSETQ. The CDR3 has 15 residues. CDR3 sequence (DNA): TGCGCCAGCAGCTCTTCCTTAGCAACTAATGAAAAACTGTTTTTT. Translation: CASSSSLATNEKLFF.

The chain has TRBV28 and TRBJ1-6; D unresolved. This CDR3 is 16 amino acids long. Between the trimmed V and J ends, which lost 6 bases and 0 bases, there was a span of 12 bases. Germline V gives CDR1 MDHEN, CDR2 SYDVKM. The chain's CDR3 is CASRDSGSSYNSPLHF. CDR3 bases: TGTGCCAGCAGGGATTCTGGGAGCTCCTATAATTCACCCCTCCACTTT.

The chain joins TRBV28 to TRBJ1-5; TRBD1 aligns across 9 bases. The V gene's germline CDR1 is MDHEN and CDR2 SYDVKM. The CDR3 extends over 15 amino acids. With 7 bases clipped from V and 4 bases from J, the junction kept 8 bases outside the gene matches. In DNA, the CDR3 is TGTGCCAGCAAAAATGGACAGGGGTGGAATCAGCCCCAGCATTTT. It is translated as CASKNGQGWNQPQHF.

This sequence joins TRBV4-2 and TRBJ1-2; 7 bases line up with TRBD1. Germline V gene data show CDR1 as LGHNA and CDR2 as YNFKEQ. The CDR3 contains 15 residues. After removal of 0 bases from V and 3 bases from J, the junction contained 4 bases not matched to a gene. CDR3 nucleotides: TGTGCCAGCAGCCAAGATACCGGGACAGACTATGGCTACACCTTC. It translates to CASSQDTGTDYGYTF.

V gene TRBV9 combines with J gene TRBJ2-7; the D is unclear. CDR1 is SGDLS, CDR2 YYNGEE, per germline. V was pared by 5 bases and J by 1 base, with 7 bases between. This CDR3 has 12 amino acids. The DNA of the CDR3 is TGTGCCAGCAGTGGAGAGTCCTACGAGCAGTACTTC. Translation: CASSGESYEQYF. Full variable domain (missing parts from reference TRBV9 and TRBJ2-7): DSGVTQTPKHLITATGQRVTLRCSPRSGDLSVYWYQQSLDQGLQFLIQYYNGEERAKGNILERFSAQQFPDLHSELNLSSLELGDSALYFCASSGESYEQYFGPGTRLTVT.

V and J are TRBV3-1 (or the pseudogene TRBV3-2) and TRBJ1-5; 8 bases are a match to TRBD1. Per germline, CDR1 LGHDT and CDR2 YNNKEL (reference sequence). Trimming took 4 bases from V and 7 from J; bases not matched to a gene: 6. This CDR3 contains 14 residues. The chain's CDR3 is CASSRTGGGQPQHF. The CDR3 nucleotides are TGTGCCAGCAGCCGAACAGGGGGGGGGCAGCCCCAGCATTTT.

Notes on this clone: One end of the junction is discordant with germline, which a read error may explain. The J gene is TRBJ1-2, the V gene TRBV7-9; tentative D call: TRBD1 (6 bases). The CDR3 extends over 11 amino acids. The germline gives CDR1 SEHNR, CDR2 FQNEAQ (reference sequence). DNA of the CDR3: TGTGCCAGCAGCTCACTCAGGGGTCACACTTTC. Residues: CASSSLRGHTF.

This chain connects TRBV9 to TRBJ1-2; the D gene is possibly TRBD1 (6 bases). Germline CDR1 and CDR2: SGDLS and YYNGEE. The CDR3 sequence is 15 residues long. V was clipped by 4 bases and J by 6 bases, with 19 bases between them. CDR3: CASSSRGGAFHGYTF. CDR3 sequence (DNA): TGTGCCAGCAGCTCCCGTGGGGGGGCCTTTCATGGCTACACCTTC.

This clone was observed at least ten times. The J gene is TRBJ2-3, the V gene TRBV5-4; 13 bases are shared with TRBD2. CDR3 length: 16 residues. Germline-derived CDR1 and CDR2 are SGHNT and YYREEE (reference sequence). After removal of 4 bases from V and 1 base from J, the junction contained 3 bases not matched to a gene. The CDR3 DNA reads TGTGCCAGCAGCGGGACTAGCGGGGAAGGCACAGATACGCAGTATTTT. Translating gives CASSGTSGEGTDTQYF.